This T cell receptor (beta chain) was sequenced in a study of OX40 agonist ivuxolimab in advanced cancers. Findings and limits, study-wide: Dose levels from 0.1 to 3.0 mg/kg saw CD4+ and CD8+ blood T cells expand clonally by week 6.

This CDR3 is 15 amino acids long. TCRdb keeps only in-frame clones here, not all; method: immunoSEQ multiplex PCR. The repertoire holds about 61,000 clones, with 82% as singletons. With respect to this clone: The antigen is not known.

The source of this sequence is an adult with an advanced solid tumor such as melanoma, head and neck, liver or kidney cancer. The chain carries TRBV12-2 and TRBJ2-7. TRBV12-2 corresponds to a pseudogene. The material sequenced was CD4+ or CD8+ T cells sorted from blood, taken in a trial of the OX40 agonist ivuxolimab. The CDR3 DNA follows: TGTGCAAGTCGCCAACGGGACCTTGACCCTTACGAGCAGTACTTC. Residues: CASRQRDLDPYEQYF.